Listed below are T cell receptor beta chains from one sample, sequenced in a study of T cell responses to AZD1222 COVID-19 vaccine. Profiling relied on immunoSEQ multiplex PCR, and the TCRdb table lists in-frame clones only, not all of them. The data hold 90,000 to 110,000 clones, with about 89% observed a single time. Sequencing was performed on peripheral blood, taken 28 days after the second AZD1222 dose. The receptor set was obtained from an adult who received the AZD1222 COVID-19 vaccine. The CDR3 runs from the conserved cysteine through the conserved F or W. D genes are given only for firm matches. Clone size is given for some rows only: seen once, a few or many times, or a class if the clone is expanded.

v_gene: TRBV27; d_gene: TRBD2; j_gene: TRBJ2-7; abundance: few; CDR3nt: TGTGCCAGCAGTTCGGGACTAGCGAACGCCGGAGAGCAGTACTTC; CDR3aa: CASSSGLANAGEQYF
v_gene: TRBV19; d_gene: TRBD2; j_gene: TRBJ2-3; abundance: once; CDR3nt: TGTGCCAGTAGTATAATACTAGCGACTAGCACAGATACGCAGTATTTT; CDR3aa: CASSIILATSTDTQYF
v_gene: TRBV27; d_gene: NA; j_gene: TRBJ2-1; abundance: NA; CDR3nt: TGTGCCAGCAGTTTAAGGCCTTACAATGAGCAGTTCTTC; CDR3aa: CASSLRPYNEQFF
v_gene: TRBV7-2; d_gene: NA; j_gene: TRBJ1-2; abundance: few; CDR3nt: TGTGCCAGCAGCTTAGGCTTTAACTATGGCTACACCTTC; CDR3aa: CASSLGFNYGYTF
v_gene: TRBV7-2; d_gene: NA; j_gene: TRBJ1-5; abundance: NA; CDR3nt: TGTGCCAGCAGCAGATCGGGTGGGAGCAATCAGCCCCAGCATTTT; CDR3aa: CASSRSGGSNQPQHF
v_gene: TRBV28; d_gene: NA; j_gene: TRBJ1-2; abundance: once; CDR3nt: TGTGCCAGCAGTTTTGAACAGATCTACTATGGCTACACCTTC; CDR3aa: CASSFEQIYYGYTF
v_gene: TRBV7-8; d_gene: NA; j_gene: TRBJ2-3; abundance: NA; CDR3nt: TGTGCCAGCAGCTCACTAGTAGATACGCAGTATTTT; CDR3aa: CASSSLVDTQYF
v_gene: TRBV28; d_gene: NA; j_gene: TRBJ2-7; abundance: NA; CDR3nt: TGTGCCAGCTCAGCCCCCGAAGACGGCTACGAGCAGTACTTC; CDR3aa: CASSAPEDGYEQYF
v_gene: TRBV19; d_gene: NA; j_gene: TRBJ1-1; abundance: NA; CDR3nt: TGTGCCAGTAGTCCCACGGGGACACACATGAACACTGAAGCTTTCTTT; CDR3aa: CASSPTGTHMNTEAFF
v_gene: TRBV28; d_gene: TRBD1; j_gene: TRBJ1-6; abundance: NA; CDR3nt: TGTGCCAGCAGTTCTTTCCGGGACAGGGACTCACCCCTCCACTTT; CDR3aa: CASSSFRDRDSPLHF
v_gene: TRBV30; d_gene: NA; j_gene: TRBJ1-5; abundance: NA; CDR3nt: TGTGCCTGGAGTGTACGGGCAGGTGACCAGCCCCAGCATTTT; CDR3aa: CAWSVRAGDQPQHF
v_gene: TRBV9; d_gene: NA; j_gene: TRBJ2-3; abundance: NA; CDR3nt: TGTGCCAGCAACGGGGGCTATAGCACAGATACGCAGTATTTT; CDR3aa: CASNGGYSTDTQYF
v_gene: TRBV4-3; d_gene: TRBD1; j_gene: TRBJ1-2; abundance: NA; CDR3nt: TGCGCCAGCAGCCGGACAGGGGAAGATGGCTACACCTTC; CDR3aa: CASSRTGEDGYTF
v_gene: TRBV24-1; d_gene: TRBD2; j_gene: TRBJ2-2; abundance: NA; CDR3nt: TGTGCCACCAGTGCCCCGGGACTAGCGGGAGCGGGAGGCACCGGGGAGCTGTTTTTT; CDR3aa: CATSAPGLAGAGGTGELFF
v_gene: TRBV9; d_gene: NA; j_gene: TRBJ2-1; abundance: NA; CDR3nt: TGTGCCAGCAGCGTATCATTCTATGAGCAGTTCTTC; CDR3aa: CASSVSFYEQFF
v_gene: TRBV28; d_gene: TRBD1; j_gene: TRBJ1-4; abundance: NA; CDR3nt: TGTGCCAGCAGTTCCCCTTACAGGGGGGAGGGTGAAAAACTGTTTTTT; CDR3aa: CASSSPYRGEGEKLFF
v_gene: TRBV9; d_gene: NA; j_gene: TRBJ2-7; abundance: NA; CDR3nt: TGTGCCAGCAGCGTAAGATCTGACAGGGAGGTATACGAGCAGTACTTC; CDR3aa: CASSVRSDREVYEQYF
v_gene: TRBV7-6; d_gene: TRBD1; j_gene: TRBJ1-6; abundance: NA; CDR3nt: TGTGCCAGCAGCTTAGCGGGGACAGGGGATCACAATTCACCCCTCCACTTT; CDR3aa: CASSLAGTGDHNSPLHF
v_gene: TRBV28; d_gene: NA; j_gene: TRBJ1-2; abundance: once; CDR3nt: TGTGCCAGCAGTAACGGGCAATCCACTCGGGCGTACAGATATGGCTACACCTTC; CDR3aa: CASSNGQSTRAYRYGYTF
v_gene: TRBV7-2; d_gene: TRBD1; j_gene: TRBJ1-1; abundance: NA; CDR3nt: TGTGCCAGCAGCTCGACTCGACAGGGCACTGAAGCTTTCTTT; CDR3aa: CASSSTRQGTEAFF
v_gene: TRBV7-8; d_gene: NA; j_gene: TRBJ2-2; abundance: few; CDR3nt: TGTGCCAGCAGCCATGCGATACGATCAGGTCCCACCGGGGAGCTGTTTTTT; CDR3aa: CASSHAIRSGPTGELFF
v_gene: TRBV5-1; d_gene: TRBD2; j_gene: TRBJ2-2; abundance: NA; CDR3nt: TGCGCCAGCAGCCCCGGGACTAGGTCCGGGGAGCTGTTTTTT; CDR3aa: CASSPGTRSGELFF
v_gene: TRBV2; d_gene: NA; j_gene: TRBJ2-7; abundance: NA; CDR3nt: TGTGCCAGCAGTGAACAGCCAGTGGCTATCTACGAGCAGTACTTC; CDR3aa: CASSEQPVAIYEQYF
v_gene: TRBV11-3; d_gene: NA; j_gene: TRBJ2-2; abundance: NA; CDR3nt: TGTGCCAGCAGCTCCCAGGCGGTTTCCGGGGAGCTGTTTTTT; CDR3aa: CASSSQAVSGELFF
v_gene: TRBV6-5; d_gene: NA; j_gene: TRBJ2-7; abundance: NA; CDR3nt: TGTGCCAGCAGTTCAAACGCGCGGCCAGGGCAGGGGGGATACTTC; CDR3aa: CASSSNARPGQGGYF
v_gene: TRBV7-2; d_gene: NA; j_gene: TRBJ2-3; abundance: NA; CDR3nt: TGTGCCAGCAGCTTAGTCTTTACCACCAGAGATACGCAGTATTTT; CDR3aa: CASSLVFTTRDTQYF
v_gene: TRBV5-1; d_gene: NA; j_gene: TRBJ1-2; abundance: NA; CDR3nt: TGCGCCAGCAGCTTAACCGCCAATAACAAGGCCCATGGCTACACCTTC; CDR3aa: CASSLTANNKAHGYTF
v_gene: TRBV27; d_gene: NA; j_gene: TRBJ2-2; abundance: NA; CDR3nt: TGTGCCAGCAGTGGCAACGGGTGGGAGGAAGACACCGGGGAGCTGTTTTTT; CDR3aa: CASSGNGWEEDTGELFF
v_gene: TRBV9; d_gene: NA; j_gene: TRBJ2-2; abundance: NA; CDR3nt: TGTGCCAGCAGCCACAGGGCGGGGGACACCGGGGAGCTGTTTTTT; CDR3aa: CASSHRAGDTGELFF
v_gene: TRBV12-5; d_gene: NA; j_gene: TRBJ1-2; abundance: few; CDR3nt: TGTGCTAGTGGTTTGGGTAGTCAGGGAGCGTATGGCTACACCTTC; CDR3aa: CASGLGSQGAYGYTF
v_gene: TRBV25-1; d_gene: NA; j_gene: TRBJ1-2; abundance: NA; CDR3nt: TGTGCCAGCCCACAACCAGCCGGGCAGATCGATGGCTACACCTTC; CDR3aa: CASPQPAGQIDGYTF
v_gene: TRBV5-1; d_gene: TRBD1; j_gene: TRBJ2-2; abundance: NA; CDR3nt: TGCGCCAGCAGCTTGCCCACGACAGGGTCCGCGAACGGGGAGCTGTTTTTT; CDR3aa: CASSLPTTGSANGELFF
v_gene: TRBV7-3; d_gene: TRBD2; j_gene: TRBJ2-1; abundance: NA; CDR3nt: TGTGCCAGCAGCTTAGGTCCCGGGGGGGGCCAGGATGAGCAGTTCTTC; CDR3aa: CASSLGPGGGQDEQFF
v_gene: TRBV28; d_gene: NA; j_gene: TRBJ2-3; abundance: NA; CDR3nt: TGTGCCAGCAGTTTAGGACACGGGAGTGGCACAGATACGCAGTATTTT; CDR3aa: CASSLGHGSGTDTQYF
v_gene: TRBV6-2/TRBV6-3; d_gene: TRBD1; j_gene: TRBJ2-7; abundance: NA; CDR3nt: TGTGCCAGCAGCCCCGGGACAGGGGGTCGGATGTCGGCCTACGAGCAGTACTTC; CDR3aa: CASSPGTGGRMSAYEQYF
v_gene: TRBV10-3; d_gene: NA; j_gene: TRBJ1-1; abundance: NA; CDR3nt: TGTGCCATCAGTGAGTCTGGGTACACTGAAGCTTTCTTT; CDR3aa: CAISESGYTEAFF
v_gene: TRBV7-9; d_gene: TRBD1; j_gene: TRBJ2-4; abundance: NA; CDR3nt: TGTGCCAGCAGCCTGCCCGGGACAGGAAAAAACATTCAGTACTTC; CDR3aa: CASSLPGTGKNIQYF
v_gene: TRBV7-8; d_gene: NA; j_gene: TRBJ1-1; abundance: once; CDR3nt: TGTGCCAGCAGCTTAGCGCTCGCAGGACGGAACACTGAAGCTTTCTTT; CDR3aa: CASSLALAGRNTEAFF
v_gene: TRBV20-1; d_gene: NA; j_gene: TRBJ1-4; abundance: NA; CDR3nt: TGCAGTGCTAGTGGGCCTCCTGGCAGAAATGAAAAACTGTTTTTT; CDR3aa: CSASGPPGRNEKLFF
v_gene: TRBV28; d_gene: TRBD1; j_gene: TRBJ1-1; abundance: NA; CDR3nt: TGTGCCAGCTGGGACAGTATGAACACTGAAGCTTTCTTT; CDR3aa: CASWDSMNTEAFF
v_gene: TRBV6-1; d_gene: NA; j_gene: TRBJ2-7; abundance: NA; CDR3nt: TGTGCCAGCAGTGATTCACCGGGACTTCCCTACGAGCAGTACTTC; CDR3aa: CASSDSPGLPYEQYF
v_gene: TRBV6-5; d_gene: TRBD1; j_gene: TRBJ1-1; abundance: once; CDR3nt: TGTGCCAGCCAAAGACAGGGTCGGGCTGAAGCTTTCTTT; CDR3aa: CASQRQGRAEAFF
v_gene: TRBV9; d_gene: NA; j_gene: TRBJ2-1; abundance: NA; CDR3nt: TGTGCCAGCAGCGTGAGAGCCGGGACGTATAATGAGCAGTTCTTC; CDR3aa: CASSVRAGTYNEQFF
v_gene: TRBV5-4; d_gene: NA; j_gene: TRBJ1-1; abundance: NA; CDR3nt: TGTGCCAGCAGCTTGTCCCGGAGTAACACTGAAGCTTTCTTT; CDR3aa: CASSLSRSNTEAFF
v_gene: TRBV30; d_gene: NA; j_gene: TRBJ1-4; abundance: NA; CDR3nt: TGTGCCTGCCGTGAGGTCAATGAAAAACTGTTTTTT; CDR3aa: CACREVNEKLFF